The sequence of this T cell receptor beta chain was determined in a study of blood T cell repertoires in COVID-19. TCRdb's copy holds only in-frame clones and misses some; the assay was immunoSEQ multiplex PCR. The data show fewer than 600,000 clones, with approximately 88% seen just once and approximately 1.8% held by the top ten. This CDR3 has 14 amino acids. The germline CDR1 and CDR2 sequences are MNHNS and SASEGT. Trimming removed 3 bases from V and 5 bases from J, with 13 bases in between. This sequence was found in a woman aged 40 to 50 who had recovered from COVID-19. Input material: PBMCs or T cells enriched from blood (not recorded which). This chain uses TRBV6-1 with TRBJ2-5, with D possibly TRBD2 on 5 matching bases. The CDR3: CASSDSGPWETQYF. The CDR3 nucleotides are TGTGCCAGCAGTGACAGCGGCCCCTGGGAGACCCAGTACTTC.